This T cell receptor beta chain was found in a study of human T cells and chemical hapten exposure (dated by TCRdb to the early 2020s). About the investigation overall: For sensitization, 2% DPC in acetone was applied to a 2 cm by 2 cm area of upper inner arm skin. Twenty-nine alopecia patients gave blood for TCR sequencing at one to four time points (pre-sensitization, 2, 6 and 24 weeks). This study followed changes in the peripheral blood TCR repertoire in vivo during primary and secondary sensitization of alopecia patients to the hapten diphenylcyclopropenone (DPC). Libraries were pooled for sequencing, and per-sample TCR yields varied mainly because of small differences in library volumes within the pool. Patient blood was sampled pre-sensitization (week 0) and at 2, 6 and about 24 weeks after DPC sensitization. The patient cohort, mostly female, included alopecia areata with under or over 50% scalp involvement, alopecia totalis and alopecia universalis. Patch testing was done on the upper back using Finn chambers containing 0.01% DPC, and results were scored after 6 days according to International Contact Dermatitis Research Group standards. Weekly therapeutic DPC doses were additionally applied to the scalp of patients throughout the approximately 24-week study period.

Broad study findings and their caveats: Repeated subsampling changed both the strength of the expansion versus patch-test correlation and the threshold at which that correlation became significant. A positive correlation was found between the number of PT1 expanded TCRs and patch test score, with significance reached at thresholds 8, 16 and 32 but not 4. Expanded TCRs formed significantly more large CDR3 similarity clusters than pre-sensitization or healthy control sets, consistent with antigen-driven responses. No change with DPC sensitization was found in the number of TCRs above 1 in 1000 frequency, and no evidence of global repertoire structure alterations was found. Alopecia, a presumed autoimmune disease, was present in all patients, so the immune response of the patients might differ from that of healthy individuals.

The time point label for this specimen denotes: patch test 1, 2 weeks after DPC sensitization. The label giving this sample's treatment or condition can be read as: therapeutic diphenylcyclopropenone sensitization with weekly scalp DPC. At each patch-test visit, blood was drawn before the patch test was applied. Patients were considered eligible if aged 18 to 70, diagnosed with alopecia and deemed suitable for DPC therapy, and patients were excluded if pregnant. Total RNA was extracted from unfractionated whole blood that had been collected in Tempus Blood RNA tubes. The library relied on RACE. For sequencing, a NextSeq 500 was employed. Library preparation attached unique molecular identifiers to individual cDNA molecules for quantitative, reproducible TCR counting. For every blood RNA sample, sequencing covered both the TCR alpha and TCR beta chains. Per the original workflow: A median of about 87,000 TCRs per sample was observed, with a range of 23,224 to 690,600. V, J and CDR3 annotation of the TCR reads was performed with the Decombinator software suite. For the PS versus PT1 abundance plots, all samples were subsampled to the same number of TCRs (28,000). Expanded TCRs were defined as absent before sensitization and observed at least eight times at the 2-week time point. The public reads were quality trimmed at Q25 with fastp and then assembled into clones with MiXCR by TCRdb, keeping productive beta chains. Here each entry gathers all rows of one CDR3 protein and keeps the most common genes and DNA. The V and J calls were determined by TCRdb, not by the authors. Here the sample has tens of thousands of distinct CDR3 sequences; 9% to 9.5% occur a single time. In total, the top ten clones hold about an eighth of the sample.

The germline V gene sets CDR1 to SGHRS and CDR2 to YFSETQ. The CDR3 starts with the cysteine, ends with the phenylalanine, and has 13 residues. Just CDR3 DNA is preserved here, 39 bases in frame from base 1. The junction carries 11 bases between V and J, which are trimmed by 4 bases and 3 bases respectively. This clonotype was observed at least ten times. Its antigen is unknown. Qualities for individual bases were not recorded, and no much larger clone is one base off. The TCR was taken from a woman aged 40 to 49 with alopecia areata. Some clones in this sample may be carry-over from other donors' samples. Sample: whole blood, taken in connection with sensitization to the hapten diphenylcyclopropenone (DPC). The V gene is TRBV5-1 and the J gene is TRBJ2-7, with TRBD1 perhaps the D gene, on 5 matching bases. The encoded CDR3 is CASSPRQSYEQYF. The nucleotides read TGCGCCAGCAGCCCGCGACAGAGCTACGAGCAGTACTTC.